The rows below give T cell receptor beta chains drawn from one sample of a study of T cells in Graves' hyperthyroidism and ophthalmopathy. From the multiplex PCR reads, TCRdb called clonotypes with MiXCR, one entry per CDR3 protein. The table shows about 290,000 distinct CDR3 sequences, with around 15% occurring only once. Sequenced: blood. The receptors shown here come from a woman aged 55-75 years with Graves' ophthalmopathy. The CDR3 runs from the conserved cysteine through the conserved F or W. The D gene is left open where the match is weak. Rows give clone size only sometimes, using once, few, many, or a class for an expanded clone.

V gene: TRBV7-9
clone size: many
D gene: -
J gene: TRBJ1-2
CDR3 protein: CASSFGQKIYGYTF
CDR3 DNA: TGTGCCAGCAGCTTTGGACAGAAAATCTATGGCTACACCTTC

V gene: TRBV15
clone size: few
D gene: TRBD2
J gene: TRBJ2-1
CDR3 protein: CATSRDRVGGDEQFF
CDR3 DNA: TGTGCCACCAGCAGAGATCGAGTGGGAGGGGATGAGCAGTTCTTC

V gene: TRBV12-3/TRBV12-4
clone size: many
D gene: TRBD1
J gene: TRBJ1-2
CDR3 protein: CASSSGQGANYGYTF
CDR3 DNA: TGTGCCAGCAGCTCCGGACAGGGAGCTAACTATGGCTACACCTTC

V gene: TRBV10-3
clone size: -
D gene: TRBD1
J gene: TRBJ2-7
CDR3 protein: CAIGRTGEIGEQYF
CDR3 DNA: TGTGCCATCGGTCGGACAGGAGAGATTGGGGAGCAGTACTTC

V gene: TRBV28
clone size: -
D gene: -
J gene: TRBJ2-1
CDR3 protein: CASSSQWPEQFF
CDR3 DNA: TGTGCCAGCAGTTCTCAGTGGCCTGAGCAGTTCTTC

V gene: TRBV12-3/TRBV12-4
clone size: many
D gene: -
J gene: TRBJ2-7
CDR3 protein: CASSSAESYEQYF
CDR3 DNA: TGTGCCAGCAGTTCTGCAGAATCCTACGAGCAGTACTTC

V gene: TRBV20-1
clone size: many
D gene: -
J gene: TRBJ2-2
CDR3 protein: CSARDSRLPTGELFF
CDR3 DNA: TGCAGTGCTAGAGATTCGCGTCTGCCGACCGGGGAGCTGTTTTTT

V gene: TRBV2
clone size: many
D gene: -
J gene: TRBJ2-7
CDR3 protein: CASRDDRPYEQYF
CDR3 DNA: TGTGCCAGCAGGGACGACAGACCCTACGAGCAGTACTTC

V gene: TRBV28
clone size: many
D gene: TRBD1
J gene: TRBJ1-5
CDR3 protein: CASSPDRGAQPQHF
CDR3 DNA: TGTGCCAGCAGTCCAGACAGGGGAGCCCAGCCCCAGCATTTT

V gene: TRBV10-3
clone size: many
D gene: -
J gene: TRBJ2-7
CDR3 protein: CAISDPLGGYEQYF
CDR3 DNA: TGTGCCATCAGTGATCCTCTGGGGGGATACGAGCAGTACTTC

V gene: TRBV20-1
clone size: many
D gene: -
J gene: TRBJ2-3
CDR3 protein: CSAKTGSSTDTQYF
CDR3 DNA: TGCAGTGCGAAGACAGGCTCTAGCACAGATACGCAGTATTTT

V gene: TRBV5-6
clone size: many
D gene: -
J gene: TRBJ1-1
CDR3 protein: CASSLDKNTEAFF
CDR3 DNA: TGTGCCAGCAGCTTGGACAAGAACACTGAAGCTTTCTTT

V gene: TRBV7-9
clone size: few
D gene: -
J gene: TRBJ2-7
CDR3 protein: CASSLVVGDIYEQYF
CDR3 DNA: TGTGCCAGCAGCTTAGTGGTTGGGGATATCTACGAGCAGTACTTC

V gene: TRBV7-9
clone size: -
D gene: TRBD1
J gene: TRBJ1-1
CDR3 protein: CASSSTGTARRAFF
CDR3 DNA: TGTGCCAGCAGCTCGACCGGGACAGCCAGGCGTGCTTTCTTT

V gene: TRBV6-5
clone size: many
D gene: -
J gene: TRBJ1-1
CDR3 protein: CASSYVSGFETEAFF
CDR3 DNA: TGTGCCAGCAGTTACGTGTCAGGGTTTGAGACTGAAGCTTTCTTT

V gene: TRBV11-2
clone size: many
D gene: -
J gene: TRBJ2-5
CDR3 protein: CASSPGAGTQETQYF
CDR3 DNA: TGTGCCAGCAGCCCAGGAGCAGGGACCCAAGAGACCCAGTACTTC

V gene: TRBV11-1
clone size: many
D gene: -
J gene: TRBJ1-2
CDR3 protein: CASSLEGNYGYTF
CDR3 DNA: TGTGCCAGCAGTTTAGAAGGGAACTATGGCTACACCTTC

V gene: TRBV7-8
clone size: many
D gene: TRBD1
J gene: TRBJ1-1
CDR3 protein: CASSSKGQAVNTEAFF
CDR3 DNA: TGTGCCAGCAGCTCTAAGGGACAGGCAGTGAACACTGAAGCTTTCTTT

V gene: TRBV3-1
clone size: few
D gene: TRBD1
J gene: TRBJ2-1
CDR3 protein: CASSQDHPPGQGIDEQFF
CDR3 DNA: TGTGCCAGCAGCCAAGATCATCCCCCGGGACAGGGTATAGATGAGCAGTTCTTC

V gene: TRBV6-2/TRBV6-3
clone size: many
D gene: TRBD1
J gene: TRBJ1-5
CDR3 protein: CASSFEQGAGQPQHF
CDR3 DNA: TGTGCCAGCAGTTTCGAACAGGGGGCAGGGCAGCCCCAGCATTTT

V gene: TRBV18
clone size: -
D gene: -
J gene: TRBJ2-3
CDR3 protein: CASSPREGANTQYF
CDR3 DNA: TGTGCCAGCTCACCGAGGGAGGGGGCGAATACGCAGTATTTT

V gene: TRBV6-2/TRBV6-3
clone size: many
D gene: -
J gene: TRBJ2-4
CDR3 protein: CASRDPAKNIQYF
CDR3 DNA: TGTGCCAGTCGGGACCCAGCCAAAAACATTCAGTACTTC

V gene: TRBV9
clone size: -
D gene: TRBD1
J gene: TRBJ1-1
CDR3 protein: CASSYNPGQINTEAFF
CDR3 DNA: TGTGCCAGCAGTTATAACCCGGGACAGATTAACACTGAAGCTTTCTTT

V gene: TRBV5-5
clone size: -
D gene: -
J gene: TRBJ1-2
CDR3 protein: CASSPTGFGYTF
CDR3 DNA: TGTGCCAGCAGCCCGACGGGGTTTGGCTACACCTTC

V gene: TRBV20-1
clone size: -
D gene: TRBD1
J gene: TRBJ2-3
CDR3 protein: CSARDRDSPMTSTDTQYF
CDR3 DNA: TGCAGTGCTAGAGACCGGGACAGCCCGATGACTAGCACAGATACGCAGTATTTT

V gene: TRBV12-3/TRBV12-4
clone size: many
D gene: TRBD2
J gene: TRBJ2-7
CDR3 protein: CASSSTSGDNIFYYEQYF
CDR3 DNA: TGTGCCAGCAGTTCCACTAGCGGGGATAACATTTTCTACTACGAGCAGTACTTC

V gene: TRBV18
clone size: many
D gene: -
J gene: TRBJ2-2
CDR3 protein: CASSPRAGSTGGELFF
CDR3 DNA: TGTGCCAGCTCACCTAGGGCAGGATCGACTGGCGGGGAGCTGTTTTTT

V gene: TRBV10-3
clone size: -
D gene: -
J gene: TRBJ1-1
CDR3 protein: CAISERAYTEAFF
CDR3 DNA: TGTGCCATCAGTGAGCGGGCCTACACTGAAGCTTTCTTT

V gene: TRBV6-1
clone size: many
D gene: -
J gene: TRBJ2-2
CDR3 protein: CASSPMPEYTGELFF
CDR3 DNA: TGTGCCAGCAGTCCAATGCCAGAATACACCGGGGAGCTGTTTTTT

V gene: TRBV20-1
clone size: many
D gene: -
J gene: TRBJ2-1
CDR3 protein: CSATITPTGGNNEQFF
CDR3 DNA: TGCAGTGCTACGATTACCCCCACTGGCGGGAACAATGAGCAGTTCTTC

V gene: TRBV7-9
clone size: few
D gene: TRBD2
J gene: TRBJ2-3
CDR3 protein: CASSMGLAGNTDTQYF
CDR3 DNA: TGTGCCAGCAGCATGGGACTAGCGGGGAACACAGATACGCAGTATTTT

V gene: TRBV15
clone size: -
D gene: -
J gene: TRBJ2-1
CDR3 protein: CATSRDLSGEQFF
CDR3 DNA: TGTGCCACCAGCAGAGATTTGAGTGGTGAGCAGTTCTTC

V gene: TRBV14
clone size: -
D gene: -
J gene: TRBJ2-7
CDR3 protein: CASSPGQFPYEQYF
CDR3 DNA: TGTGCCAGCAGCCCCGGACAGTTTCCCTACGAGCAGTACTTC

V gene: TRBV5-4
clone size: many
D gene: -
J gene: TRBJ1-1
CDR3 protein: CASSSGKRASATEAFF
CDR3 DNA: TGTGCCAGCAGCTCGGGAAAAAGGGCCAGCGCTACTGAAGCTTTCTTT

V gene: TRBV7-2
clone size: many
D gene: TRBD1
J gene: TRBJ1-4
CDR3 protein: CASSLLTGVGEKLFF
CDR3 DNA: TGTGCCAGCAGCCTACTCACAGGGGTGGGTGAAAAACTGTTTTTT

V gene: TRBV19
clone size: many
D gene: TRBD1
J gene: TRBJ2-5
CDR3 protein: CASSRGDRDQETQYF
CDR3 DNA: TGTGCCAGTAGTAGGGGAGACAGGGATCAAGAGACCCAGTACTTC

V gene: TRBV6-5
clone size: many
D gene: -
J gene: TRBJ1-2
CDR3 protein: CASSYSPTVADRSNYGYTF
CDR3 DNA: TGTGCCAGCAGTTACTCCCCCACAGTCGCCGACAGAAGCAACTATGGCTACACCTTC

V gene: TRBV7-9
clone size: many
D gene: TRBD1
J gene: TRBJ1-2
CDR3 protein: CASSLGTGTGDGYTF
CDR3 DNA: TGTGCCAGCAGCTTAGGGACCGGGACAGGGGATGGCTACACCTTC

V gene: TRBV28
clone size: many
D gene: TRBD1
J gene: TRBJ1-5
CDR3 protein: CASTANRGSRGNQPQHF
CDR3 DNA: TGTGCCAGCACCGCTAACAGGGGGAGTCGGGGCAATCAGCCCCAGCATTTT

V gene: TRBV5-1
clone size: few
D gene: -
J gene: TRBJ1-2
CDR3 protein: CASSLDYGPGNGYTF
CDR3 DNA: TGCGCCAGCAGCTTGGATTACGGGCCAGGGAATGGCTACACCTTC

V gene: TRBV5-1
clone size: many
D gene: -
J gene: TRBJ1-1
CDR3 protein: CASSPRLDTEAFF
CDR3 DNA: TGCGCCAGCAGCCCTCGTCTGGACACTGAAGCTTTCTTT

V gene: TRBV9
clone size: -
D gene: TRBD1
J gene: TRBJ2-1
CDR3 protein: CASSSQPGTVYNEQFF
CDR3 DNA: TGTGCCAGCAGCTCCCAACCGGGGACAGTATACAATGAGCAGTTCTTC

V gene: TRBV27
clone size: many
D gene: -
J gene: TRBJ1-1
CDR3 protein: CASSFPGANTEAFF
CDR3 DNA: TGTGCCAGCAGTTTCCCGGGGGCGAACACTGAAGCTTTCTTT

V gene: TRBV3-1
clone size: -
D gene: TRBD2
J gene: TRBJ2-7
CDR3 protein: CANSPLRLAGGVYEQYF
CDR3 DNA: TGTGCCAACAGCCCCCTGAGACTAGCGGGAGGGGTCTACGAGCAGTACTTC

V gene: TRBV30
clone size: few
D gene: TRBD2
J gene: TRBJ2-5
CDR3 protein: CAWSIAGGPETQYF
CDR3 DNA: TGTGCCTGGAGCATAGCGGGAGGGCCAGAGACCCAGTACTTC

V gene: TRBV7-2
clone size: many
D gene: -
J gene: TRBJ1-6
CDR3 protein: CASSLVLGGAFNSPLHF
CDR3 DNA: TGTGCCAGCAGCTTAGTTTTGGGGGGCGCTTTTAATTCACCCCTCCACTTT

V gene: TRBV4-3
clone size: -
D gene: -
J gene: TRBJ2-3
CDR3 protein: CASSQVLAEQYF
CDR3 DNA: TGCGCCAGCAGCCAAGTGTTAGCGGAGCAGTATTTT

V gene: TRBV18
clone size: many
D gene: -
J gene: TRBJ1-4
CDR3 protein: CASSPSRSNEKLFF
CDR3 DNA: TGTGCCAGCTCACCATCGCGGTCGAATGAAAAACTGTTTTTT

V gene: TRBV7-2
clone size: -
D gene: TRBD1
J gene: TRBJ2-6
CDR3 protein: CASSLRRIQGEGSGANVLTF
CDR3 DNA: TGTGCCAGCAGCCTTCGAAGGATACAGGGGGAAGGCTCTGGGGCCAACGTCCTGACTTTC

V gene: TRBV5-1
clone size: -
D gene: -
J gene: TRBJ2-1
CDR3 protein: CASSLGGYLNEQFF
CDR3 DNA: TGCGCCAGCAGCTTGGGAGGCTACCTCAATGAGCAGTTCTTC

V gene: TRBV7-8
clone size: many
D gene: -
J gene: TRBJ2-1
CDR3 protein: CASSLAVGSYNEQFF
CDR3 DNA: TGTGCCAGCAGCTTAGCAGTAGGGTCCTACAATGAGCAGTTCTTC

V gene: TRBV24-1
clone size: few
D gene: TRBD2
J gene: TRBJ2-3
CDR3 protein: CATSDPAGVGDTQYF
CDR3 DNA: TGTGCCACCAGTGACCCCGCGGGGGTAGGGGATACGCAGTATTTT

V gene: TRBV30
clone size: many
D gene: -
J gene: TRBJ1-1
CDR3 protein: CAWSVRVNRGYTEAFF
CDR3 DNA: TGTGCCTGGAGTGTAAGGGTCAACCGGGGATACACTGAAGCTTTCTTT

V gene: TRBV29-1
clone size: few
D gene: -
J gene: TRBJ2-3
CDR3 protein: CSVGYAGTDTQYF
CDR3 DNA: TGCAGCGTTGGGTACGCTGGCACAGATACGCAGTATTTT

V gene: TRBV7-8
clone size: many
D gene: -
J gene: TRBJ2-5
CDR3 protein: CASSPHLGQETQYF
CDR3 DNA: TGTGCCAGCAGCCCCCACTTGGGGCAGGAGACCCAGTACTTC

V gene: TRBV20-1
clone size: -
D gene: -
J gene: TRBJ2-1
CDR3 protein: CSATPGAGGYNEQFF
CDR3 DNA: TGCAGTGCCACACCAGGGGCAGGAGGGTACAATGAGCAGTTCTTC

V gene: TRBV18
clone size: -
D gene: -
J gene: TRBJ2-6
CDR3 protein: CASSPRVPSSGANVLTF
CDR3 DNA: TGTGCCAGCTCACCAAGGGTCCCGAGCTCTGGGGCCAACGTCCTGACTTTC